This T cell receptor beta chain was obtained from a study of cytomegalovirus exposure and HLA in healthy donors. The protocol was immunoSEQ multiplex PCR, while the TCRdb copy is restricted to in-frame clones and leaves out a portion. The table shows tens of thousands of clones, with roughly 94% occurring only once. Of note for this clone: Its antigen is still unknown.

While the first cohort had hundreds of subjects, the donors belonged to the separate validation cohort of 100 to 150 subjects. V trimming: 4 bases; J trimming: 3 bases; junction bases outside the gene matches: 5. This CDR3 region has 13 residues. The germline gives CDR1 SQVTM, CDR2 ANQGSEA. Overall study findings and caveats: Rarity held for most TCR sequences, but there were some public TCRs that occurred in many donors.

Sequencing was performed on PBMCs. This chain uses TRBV29-1 with TRBJ2-7; TRBD1 matches at 8 bases. The source of this sequence is a man in his late teens or twenties in good health and CMV-seropositive. The CDR3 region is CSVVTGGGYEQYF. DNA for the CDR3: TGCAGCGTTGTAACAGGGGGAGGCTACGAGCAGTACTTC.